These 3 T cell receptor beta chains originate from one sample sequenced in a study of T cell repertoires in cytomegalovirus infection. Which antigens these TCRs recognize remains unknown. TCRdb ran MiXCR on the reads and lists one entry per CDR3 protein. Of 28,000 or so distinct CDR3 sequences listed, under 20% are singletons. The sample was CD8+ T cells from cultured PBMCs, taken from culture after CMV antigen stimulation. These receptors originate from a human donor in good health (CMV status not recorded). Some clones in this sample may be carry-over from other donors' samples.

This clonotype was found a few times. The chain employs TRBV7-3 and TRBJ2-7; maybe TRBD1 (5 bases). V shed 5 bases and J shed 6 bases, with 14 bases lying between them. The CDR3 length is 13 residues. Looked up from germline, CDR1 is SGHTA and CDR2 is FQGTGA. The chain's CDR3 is CASSMPGIGEQYF. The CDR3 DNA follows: TGTGCCAGCAGCATGCCAGGGATCGGCGAGCAGTACTTC.

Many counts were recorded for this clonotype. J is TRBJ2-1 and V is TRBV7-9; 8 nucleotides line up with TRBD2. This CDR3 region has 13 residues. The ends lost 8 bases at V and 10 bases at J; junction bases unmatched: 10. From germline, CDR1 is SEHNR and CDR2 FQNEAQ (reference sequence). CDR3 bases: TGTGCCAGCCTCCCCCGAAGCGGGAGCGAGCAGTTCTTC. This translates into CASLPRSGSEQFF.

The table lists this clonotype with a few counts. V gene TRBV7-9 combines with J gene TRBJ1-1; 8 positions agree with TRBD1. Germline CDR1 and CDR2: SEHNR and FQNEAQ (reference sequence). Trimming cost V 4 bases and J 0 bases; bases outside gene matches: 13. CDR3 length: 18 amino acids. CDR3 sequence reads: CASSSLTGGGGMNTEAFF. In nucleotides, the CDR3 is TGTGCCAGCAGCTCACTAACAGGGGGAGGTGGAATGAACACTGAAGCTTTCTTT.